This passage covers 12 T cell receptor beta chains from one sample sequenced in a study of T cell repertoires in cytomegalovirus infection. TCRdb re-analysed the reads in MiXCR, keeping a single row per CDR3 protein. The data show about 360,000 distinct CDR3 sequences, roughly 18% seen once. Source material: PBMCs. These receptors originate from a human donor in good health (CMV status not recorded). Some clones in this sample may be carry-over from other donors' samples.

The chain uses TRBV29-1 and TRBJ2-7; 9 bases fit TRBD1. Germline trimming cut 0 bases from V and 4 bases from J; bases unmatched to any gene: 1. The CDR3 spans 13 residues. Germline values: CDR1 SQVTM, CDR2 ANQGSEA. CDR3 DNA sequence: TGCAGCGTTGAAGAAGGACAGGGGTACGAGCAGTACTTC. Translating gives CSVEEGQGYEQYF.

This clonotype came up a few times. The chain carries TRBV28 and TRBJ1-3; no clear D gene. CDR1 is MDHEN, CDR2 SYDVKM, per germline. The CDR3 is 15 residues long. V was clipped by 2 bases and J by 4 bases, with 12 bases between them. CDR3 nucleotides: TGTGCCAGCAGTTTAGGGTCGCGGAGGGGAAACACCATATATTTT. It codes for CASSLGSRRGNTIYF.

This CDR3 is CASSSDSRLHYEQYF. The CDR3 DNA reads TGTGCCAGCAGCTCTGACAGTCGCCTCCACTACGAGCAGTACTTC. The genes are TRBV7-6 and TRBJ2-7, with D maybe TRBD1 (5 bases). The CDR3 totals 15 residues. V lost 4 bases to trimming and J lost 3 bases, with 16 bases between them. The germline V gene encodes CDR1 SGHVS and CDR2 FNYEAQ.

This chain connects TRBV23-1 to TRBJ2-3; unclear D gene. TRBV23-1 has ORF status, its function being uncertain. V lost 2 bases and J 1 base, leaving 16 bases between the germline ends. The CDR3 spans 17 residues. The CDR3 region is CASSQPPLSNGTDTQYF. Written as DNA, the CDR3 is TGCGCCAGCAGTCAACCCCCTTTGAGCAACGGCACAGATACGCAGTATTTT.

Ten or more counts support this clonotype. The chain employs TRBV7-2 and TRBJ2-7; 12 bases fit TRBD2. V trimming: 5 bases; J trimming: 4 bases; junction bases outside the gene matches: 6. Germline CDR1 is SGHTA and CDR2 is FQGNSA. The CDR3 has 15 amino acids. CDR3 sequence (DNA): TGTGCCAGCAGCCGGACTAGCGGGGAAGTATACGAGCAGTACTTC. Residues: CASSRTSGEVYEQYF. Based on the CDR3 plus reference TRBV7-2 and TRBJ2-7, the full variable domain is GAGVSQSPSNKVTEKGKDVELRCDPISGHTALYWYRQSLGQGLEFLIYFQGNSAPDKSGLPSDRFSAERTGGSVSTLTIQRTQQEDSAVYLCASSRTSGEVYEQYFGPGTRLTVT.

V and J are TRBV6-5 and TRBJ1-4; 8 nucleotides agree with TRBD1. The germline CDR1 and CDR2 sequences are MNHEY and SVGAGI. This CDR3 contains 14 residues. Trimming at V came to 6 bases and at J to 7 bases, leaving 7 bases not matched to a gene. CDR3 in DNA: TGTGCCAGCAGGAGACAGGGGTGGAGTGAAAAACTGTTTTTT. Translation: CASRRQGWSEKLFF.

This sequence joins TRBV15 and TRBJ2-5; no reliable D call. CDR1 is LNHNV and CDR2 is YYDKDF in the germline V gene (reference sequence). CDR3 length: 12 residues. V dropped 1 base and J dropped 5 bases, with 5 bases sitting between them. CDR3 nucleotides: TGTGCCACCAGCAGAGTGAGGGAGACCCAGTACTTC. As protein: CATSRVRETQYF.

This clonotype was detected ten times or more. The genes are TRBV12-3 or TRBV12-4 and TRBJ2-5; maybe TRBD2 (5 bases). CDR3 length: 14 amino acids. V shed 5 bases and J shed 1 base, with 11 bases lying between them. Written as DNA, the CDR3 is TGTGCCAGCAGTCGGACGGGAACCCAAGAGACCCAGTACTTC. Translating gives CASSRTGTQETQYF.

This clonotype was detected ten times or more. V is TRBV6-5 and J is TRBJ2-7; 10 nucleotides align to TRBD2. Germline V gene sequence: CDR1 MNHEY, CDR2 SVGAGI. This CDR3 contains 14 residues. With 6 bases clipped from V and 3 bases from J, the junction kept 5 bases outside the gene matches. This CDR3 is CASRQGLAFYEQYF. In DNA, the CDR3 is TGTGCCAGCAGGCAGGGACTAGCGTTCTACGAGCAGTACTTC.

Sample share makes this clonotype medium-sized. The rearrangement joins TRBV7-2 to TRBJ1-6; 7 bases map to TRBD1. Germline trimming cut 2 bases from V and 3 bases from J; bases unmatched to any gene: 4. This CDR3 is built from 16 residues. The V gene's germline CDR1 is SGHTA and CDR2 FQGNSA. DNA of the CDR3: TGTGCCAGCAGCTTAAGGGACAGCGACTATAATTCACCCCTCCACTTT. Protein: CASSLRDSDYNSPLHF.

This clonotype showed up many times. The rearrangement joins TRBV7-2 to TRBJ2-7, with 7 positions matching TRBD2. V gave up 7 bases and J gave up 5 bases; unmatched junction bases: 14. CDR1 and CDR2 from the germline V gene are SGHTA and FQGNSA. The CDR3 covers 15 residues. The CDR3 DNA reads TGTGCCAGCACCCTGGGAGTAGCGGGTCCCGACGAGCAGTACTTC. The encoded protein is CASTLGVAGPDEQYF.

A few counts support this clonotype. The CDR3 loop is CASRTGLSTDTQYF. CDR3 DNA: TGTGCCAGCAGAACGGGACTAAGCACAGATACGCAGTATTTT. V and J are TRBV6-2 or TRBV6-3 and TRBJ2-3, with 7 positions matching TRBD2. With V trimmed by 6 bases and J by 0 bases, 3 bases remained unmatched. This CDR3 spans 14 amino acids. The germline V gene encodes CDR1 MNHEY and CDR2 SVGEGT.